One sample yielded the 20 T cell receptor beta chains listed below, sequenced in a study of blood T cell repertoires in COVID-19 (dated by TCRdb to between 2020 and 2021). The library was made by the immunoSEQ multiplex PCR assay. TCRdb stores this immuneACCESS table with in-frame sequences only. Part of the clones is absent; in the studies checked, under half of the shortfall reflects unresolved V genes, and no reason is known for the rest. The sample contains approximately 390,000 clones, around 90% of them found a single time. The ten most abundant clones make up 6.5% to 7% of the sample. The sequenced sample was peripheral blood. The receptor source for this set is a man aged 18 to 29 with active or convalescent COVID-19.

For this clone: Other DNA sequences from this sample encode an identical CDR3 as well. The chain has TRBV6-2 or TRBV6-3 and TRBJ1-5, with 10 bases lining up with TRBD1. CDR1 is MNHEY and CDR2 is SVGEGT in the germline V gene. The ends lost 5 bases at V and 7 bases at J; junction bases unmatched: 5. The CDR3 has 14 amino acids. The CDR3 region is CASSRQGAGQPQHF. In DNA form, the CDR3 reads TGTGCCAGCAGTAGACAGGGGGCTGGACAGCCCCAGCATTTT.

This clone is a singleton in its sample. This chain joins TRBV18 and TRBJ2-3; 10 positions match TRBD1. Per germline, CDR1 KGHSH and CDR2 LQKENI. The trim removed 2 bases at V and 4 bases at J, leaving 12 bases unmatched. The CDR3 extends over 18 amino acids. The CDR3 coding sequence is TGTGCCAGCTCACCAACGTTTCGGGACAGGGGAATAGCAGATACGCAGTATTTT. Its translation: CASSPTFRDRGIADTQYF. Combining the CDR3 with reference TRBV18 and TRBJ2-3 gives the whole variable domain NAGVMQNPRHLVRRRGQEARLRCSPMKGHSHVYWYRQLPEEGLKFMVYLQKENIIDESGMPKERFSAEFPKEGPSILRIQQVVRGDSAAYFCASSPTFRDRGIADTQYFGPGTRLTVL.

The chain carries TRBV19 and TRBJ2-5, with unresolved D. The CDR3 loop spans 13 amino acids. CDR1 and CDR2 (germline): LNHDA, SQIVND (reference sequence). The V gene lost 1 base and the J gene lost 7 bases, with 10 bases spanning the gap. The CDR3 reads CASSIAGPGTQYF. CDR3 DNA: TGTGCCAGTAGTATAGCCGGCCCGGGGACCCAGTACTTC.

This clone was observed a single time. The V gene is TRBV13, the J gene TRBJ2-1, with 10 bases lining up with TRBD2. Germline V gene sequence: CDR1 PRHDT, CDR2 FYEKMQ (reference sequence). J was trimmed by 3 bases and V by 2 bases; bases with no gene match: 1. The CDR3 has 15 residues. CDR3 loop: CASSLLAGDYNEQFF. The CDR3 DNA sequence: TGTGCCAGCAGCTTACTAGCGGGGGACTACAATGAGCAGTTCTTC.

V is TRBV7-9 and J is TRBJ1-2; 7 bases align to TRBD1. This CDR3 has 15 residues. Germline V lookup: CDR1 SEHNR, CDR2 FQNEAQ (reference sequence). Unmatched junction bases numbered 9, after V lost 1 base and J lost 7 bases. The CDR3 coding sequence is TGTGCCAGCAGCTTAGTTCGGCACAGGGGAGGTGGCTACACCTTC. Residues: CASSLVRHRGGGYTF.

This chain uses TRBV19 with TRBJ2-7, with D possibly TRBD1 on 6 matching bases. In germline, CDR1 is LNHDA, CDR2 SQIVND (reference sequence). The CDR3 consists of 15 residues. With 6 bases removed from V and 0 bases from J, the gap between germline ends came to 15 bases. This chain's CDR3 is CASSQQGYRSYEQYF. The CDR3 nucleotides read TGTGCCAGTAGCCAACAGGGATACCGCTCCTACGAGCAGTACTTC.

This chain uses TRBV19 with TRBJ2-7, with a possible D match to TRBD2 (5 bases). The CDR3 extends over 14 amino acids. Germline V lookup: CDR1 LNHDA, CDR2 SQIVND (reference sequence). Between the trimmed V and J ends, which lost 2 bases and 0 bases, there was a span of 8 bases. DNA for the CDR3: TGTGCCAGTAGTATATCCGACTACTCCTACGAGCAGTACTTC. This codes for CASSISDYSYEQYF.

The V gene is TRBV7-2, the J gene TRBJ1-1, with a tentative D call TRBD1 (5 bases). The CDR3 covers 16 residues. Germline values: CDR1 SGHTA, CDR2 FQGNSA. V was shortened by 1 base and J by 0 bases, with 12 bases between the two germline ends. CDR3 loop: CASSLVQGGMNTEAFF. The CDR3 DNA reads TGTGCCAGCAGCTTAGTTCAGGGAGGCATGAACACTGAAGCTTTCTTT.

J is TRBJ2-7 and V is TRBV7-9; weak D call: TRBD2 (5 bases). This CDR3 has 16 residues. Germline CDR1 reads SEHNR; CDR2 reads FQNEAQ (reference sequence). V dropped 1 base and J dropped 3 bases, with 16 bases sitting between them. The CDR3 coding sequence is TGTGCCAGCAGCTTAGGTCTCCGGGGAGAAGACTACGAGCAGTACTTC. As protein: CASSLGLRGEDYEQYF. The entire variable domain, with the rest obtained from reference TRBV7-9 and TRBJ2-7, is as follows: DTGVSQNPRHKITKRGQNVTFRCDPISEHNRLYWYRQTLGQGPEFLTYFQNEAQLEKSRLLSDRFSAERPKGSFSTLEIQRTEQGDSAMYLCASSLGLRGEDYEQYFGPGTRLTVT.

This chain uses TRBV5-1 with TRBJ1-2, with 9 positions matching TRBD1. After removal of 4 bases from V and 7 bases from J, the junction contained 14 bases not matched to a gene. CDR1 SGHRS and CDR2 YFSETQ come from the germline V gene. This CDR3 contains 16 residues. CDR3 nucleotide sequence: TGCGCCAGCAGCACAAACTACGCCGGGACAGGGACTGGCTACACCTTC. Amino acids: CASSTNYAGTGTGYTF.

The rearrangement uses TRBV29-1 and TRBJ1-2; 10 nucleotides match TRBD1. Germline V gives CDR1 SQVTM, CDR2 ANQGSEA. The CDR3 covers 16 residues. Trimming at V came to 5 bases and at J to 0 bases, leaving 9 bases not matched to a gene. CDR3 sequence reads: CSVFQTDRGPNYGYTF. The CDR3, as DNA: TGCAGCGTTTTTCAAACCGACAGGGGGCCTAACTATGGCTACACCTTC.

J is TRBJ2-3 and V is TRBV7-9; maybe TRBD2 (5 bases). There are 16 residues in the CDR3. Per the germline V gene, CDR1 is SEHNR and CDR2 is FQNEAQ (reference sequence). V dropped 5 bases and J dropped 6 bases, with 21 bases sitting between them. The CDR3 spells CASSPPSGILLDTQYF. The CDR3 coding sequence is TGTGCCAGCAGCCCCCCGTCGGGGATCTTATTGGATACGCAGTATTTT. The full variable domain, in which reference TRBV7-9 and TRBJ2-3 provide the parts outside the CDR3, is DTGVSQNPRHKITKRGQNVTFRCDPISEHNRLYWYRQTLGQGPEFLTYFQNEAQLEKSRLLSDRFSAERPKGSFSTLEIQRTEQGDSAMYLCASSPPSGILLDTQYFGPGTRLTVL.

The CDR3 loop is CASSQRQGGTGELFF. The CDR3 DNA reads TGTGCCAGCAGCCAACGACAGGGCGGGACCGGGGAGCTGTTTTTT. The chain employs TRBV4-2 and TRBJ2-2, with 7 bases identical to TRBD1. The CDR3 length is 15 residues. V trimming: 2 bases; J trimming: 5 bases; junction bases outside the gene matches: 5. CDR1 and CDR2 from the germline V gene are LGHNA and YNFKEQ.

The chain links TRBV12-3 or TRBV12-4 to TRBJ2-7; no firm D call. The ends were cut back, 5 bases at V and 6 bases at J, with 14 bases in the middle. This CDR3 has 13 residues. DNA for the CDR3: TGTGCCAGCAGTGGATCAACTCCGGGCGAGCAGTACTTC. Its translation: CASSGSTPGEQYF.

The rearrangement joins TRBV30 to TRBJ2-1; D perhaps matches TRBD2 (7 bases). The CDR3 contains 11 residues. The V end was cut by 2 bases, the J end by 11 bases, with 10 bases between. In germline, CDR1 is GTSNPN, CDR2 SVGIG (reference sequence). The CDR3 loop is CAWSPRGQQFF. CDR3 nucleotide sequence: TGTGCCTGGAGTCCGCGGGGGCAGCAGTTCTTC.

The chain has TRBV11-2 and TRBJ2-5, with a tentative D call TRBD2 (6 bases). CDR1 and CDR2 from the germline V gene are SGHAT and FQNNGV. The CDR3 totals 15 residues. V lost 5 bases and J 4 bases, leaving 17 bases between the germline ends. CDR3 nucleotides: TGTGCCAGCAGCCACCGCGGCGGGGAGCTAGAGACCCAGTACTTC. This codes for CASSHRGGELETQYF. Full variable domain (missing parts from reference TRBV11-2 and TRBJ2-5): EAGVAQSPRYKIIEKRQSVAFWCNPISGHATLYWYQQILGQGPKLLIQFQNNGVVDDSQLPKDRFSAERLKGVDSTLKIQPAKLEDSAVYLCASSHRGGELETQYFGPGTRLLVL.

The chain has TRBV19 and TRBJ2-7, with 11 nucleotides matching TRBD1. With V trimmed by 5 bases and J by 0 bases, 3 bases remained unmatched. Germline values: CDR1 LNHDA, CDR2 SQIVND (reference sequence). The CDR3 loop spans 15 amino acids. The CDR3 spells CASSHGQGASYEQYF. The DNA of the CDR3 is TGTGCCAGTAGTCACGGACAGGGGGCCTCCTACGAGCAGTACTTC.

The CDR3 spells CASSTDSGTEAFF. The CDR3, as DNA: TGTGCCAGCAGCACCGACTCGGGCACTGAAGCTTTCTTT. V gene TRBV7-3 combines with J gene TRBJ1-1; D gene uncertain. Trimming left V 5 bases short and J 4 bases short, with 11 bases between. Per the germline V gene, CDR1 is SGHTA and CDR2 is FQGTGA. CDR3 length: 13 residues.

CDR3 sequence reads: CASSQELAGAYEQYF. The CDR3 bases are TGTGCCAGCAGCCAAGAACTAGCGGGAGCCTACGAGCAGTACTTC. The chain employs TRBV4-2 and TRBJ2-7; 11 nucleotides agree with TRBD2. J lost 2 bases, V lost 0 bases, and 0 bases had no gene match. CDR3 size: 15 residues. Germline V gene data show CDR1 as LGHNA and CDR2 as YNFKEQ.

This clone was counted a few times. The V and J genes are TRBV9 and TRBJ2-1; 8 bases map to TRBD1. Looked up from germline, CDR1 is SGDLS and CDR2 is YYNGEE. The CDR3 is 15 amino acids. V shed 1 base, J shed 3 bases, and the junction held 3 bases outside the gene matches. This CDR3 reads CASSVQGAVYNEQFF. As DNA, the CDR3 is TGTGCCAGCAGCGTACAGGGGGCTGTCTACAATGAGCAGTTCTTC.